The 23 T cell receptor beta chains presented below share a single source sample, sequenced in a study of blood T cell repertoires in COVID-19. Sequencing was performed with immunoSEQ multiplex PCR; in TCRdb, only in-frame clones are kept and a portion is missing. The repertoire includes roughly 11,000 clones, 88% of them detected once, and roughly 9.7% sits in the top ten. The sequencing sample was made of peripheral blood. All receptors come from a human donor in a cohort sampled during active COVID-19.

The V call is TRBV5-1, the J call TRBJ2-5; D remains unclear. Germline V lookup: CDR1 SGHRS, CDR2 YFSETQ. The V and J ends lost 4 bases and 1 base respectively, with 17 bases between them. This CDR3 is built from 16 residues. Here the CDR3 DNA reads TGCGCCAGCAGCCCAAATCCGTCTTTCAGCCAAGAGACCCAGTACTTC. This sequence encodes CASSPNPSFSQETQYF. Full variable domain (rest looked up from reference TRBV5-1 and TRBJ2-5): KAGVTQTPRYLIKTRGQQVTLSCSPISGHRSVSWYQQTPGQGLQFLFEYFSETQRNKGNFPGRFSGRQFSNSRSEMNVSTLELGDSALYLCASSPNPSFSQETQYFGPGTRLLVL.

The V and J genes are TRBV7-9 and TRBJ1-3; possibly TRBD1 for D (6 bases). Between the trimmed V and J ends, which lost 5 bases and 4 bases, there was a span of 18 bases. The CDR3 has 16 residues. The germline CDR1 and CDR2 sequences are SEHNR and FQNEAQ (reference sequence). Here the CDR3 DNA reads TGTGCCAGCAGCGGCAGGGGATCCTACGTCGGAAACACCATATATTTT. This sequence encodes CASSGRGSYVGNTIYF. The variable domain in full, completed from reference TRBV7-9 and TRBJ1-3, reads DTGVSQNPRHKITKRGQNVTFRCDPISEHNRLYWYRQTLGQGPEFLTYFQNEAQLEKSRLLSDRFSAERPKGSFSTLEIQRTEQGDSAMYLCASSGRGSYVGNTIYFGEGSWLTVV.

The chain is built from TRBV7-2 and TRBJ1-3, with D perhaps TRBD1 (6 bases). Trimming left V 5 bases short and J 0 bases short, with 20 bases between. The germline V gene has CDR1 SGHTA and CDR2 FQGNSA. The CDR3 is made up of 18 amino acids. The CDR3 sequence is CASSRKVGQTYSGNTIYF. In nucleotides, the CDR3 is TGTGCCAGCAGCCGTAAGGTCGGACAGACCTACTCTGGAAACACCATATATTTT.

V gene TRBV19 combines with J gene TRBJ1-5, with TRBD1 as a possible D gene (5 bases). Germline V gives CDR1 LNHDA, CDR2 SQIVND (reference sequence). Trimming removed 6 bases from V and 0 bases from J, with 12 bases in between. This CDR3 is built from 15 residues. CDR3 residues: CASRETDYSNQPQHF. The DNA of the CDR3 is TGTGCCAGTAGGGAGACAGATTATAGCAATCAGCCCCAGCATTTT.

This sequence joins TRBV29-1 and TRBJ1-1; D gene ambiguous. The length of the CDR3 is 12 residues. Germline V gene data show CDR1 as SQVTM and CDR2 as ANQGSEA. The germline V and J ends were trimmed by 1 base and 4 bases, with 7 bases remaining between them. The CDR3 DNA reads TGCAGCGTTGAAGTTGAGGGCACTGAAGCTTTCTTT. Amino acids: CSVEVEGTEAFF.

There are a few counts of this clone. CDR3 DNA sequence: TGCGCCAGCAGCTTGGACAGGGGCACTGAAGCTTTCTTT. It codes for CASSLDRGTEAFF. The chain links TRBV5-1 to TRBJ1-1; 7 bases are shared with TRBD1. The junction had 0 bases not matched to a gene; V was cut back by 0 bases and J by 4 bases. This CDR3 contains 13 residues. Germline V gives CDR1 SGHRS, CDR2 YFSETQ.

The genes are TRBV5-1 and TRBJ2-7; TRBD2 might be the D (5 bases). CDR1 is SGHRS and CDR2 is YFSETQ in the germline V gene. Deletions cut 3 bases from V and 1 base from J, with 11 bases between. This CDR3 comprises 14 residues. CDR3 amino acids: CASSSLRGSYEQYF. The CDR3 bases are TGCGCCAGCAGCTCCCTCCGGGGTTCCTACGAGCAGTACTTC.

The chain couples TRBV7-9 to TRBJ2-1; no clear D. V dropped 2 bases and J dropped 0 bases, with 8 bases sitting between them. The CDR3 consists of 15 residues. Germline CDR1 SEHNR, CDR2 FQNEAQ (reference sequence). Written as DNA, the CDR3 is TGTGCCAGCAGCTTAATCAGAATCTCCTACAATGAGCAGTTCTTC. The encoded protein is CASSLIRISYNEQFF.

The rearrangement joins TRBV9 to TRBJ2-7; TRBD2 is a possible D gene (5 bases). CDR1 SGDLS and CDR2 YYNGEE come from the germline V gene. The CDR3 is 15 amino acids. Between the trimmed V and J ends, which lost 1 base and 5 bases, there was a span of 16 bases. CDR3 protein: CASSVLRRYPHEQYF. DNA for the CDR3: TGTGCCAGCAGCGTACTCAGGAGGTACCCCCACGAGCAGTACTTC. The whole variable domain, filled in from reference TRBV9 and TRBJ2-7, reads DSGVTQTPKHLITATGQRVTLRCSPRSGDLSVYWYQQSLDQGLQFLIQYYNGEERAKGNILERFSAQQFPDLHSELNLSSLELGDSALYFCASSVLRRYPHEQYFGPGTRLTVT.

The V gene is TRBV11-2, the J gene TRBJ2-7, with D possibly matching TRBD2 (5 bases). Germline V lookup: CDR1 SGHAT, CDR2 FQNNGV. V was shortened by 0 bases and J by 6 bases, with 12 bases between the two germline ends. The CDR3 covers 14 residues. CDR3 sequence: CASSLDRFGGEQYF. The DNA of the CDR3 is TGTGCCAGCAGCTTAGATCGGTTCGGAGGCGAGCAGTACTTC.

This rearrangement joins TRBV19 to TRBJ2-7; D unclear. The V gene's germline CDR1 is LNHDA and CDR2 SQIVND (reference sequence). Between the trimmed V and J ends, which lost 5 bases and 2 bases, there was a span of 13 bases. The CDR3 runs to 14 residues. As DNA, the CDR3 is TGTGCCAGTAGTCCCACGTGGCAGACCTACGAGCAGTACTTC. Translation gives CASSPTWQTYEQYF.

This chain's CDR3 is CASIYWRALNTEAFF. CDR3 nucleotide sequence: TGTGCCAGCATCTACTGGAGGGCTTTGAACACTGAAGCTTTCTTT. The V gene is TRBV7-6, the J gene TRBJ1-1; D is undetermined. The germline V gene encodes CDR1 SGHVS and CDR2 FNYEAQ. CDR3 size: 15 residues. V was cut by 7 bases and J by 0 bases, with 15 bases left in between.

The chain uses TRBV14 and TRBJ2-2; a weak D match, TRBD1 (6 bases). The CDR3 totals 17 residues. Looked up from germline, CDR1 is SGHDN and CDR2 is FVKESK. V lost 4 bases and J lost 4, with 19 bases in between. CDR3 sequence (DNA): TGTGCCAGCAGCCGGGGTCTAGGGACAAGTGGCACCGGGGAGCTGTTTTTT. Protein sequence: CASSRGLGTSGTGELFF.

This chain uses TRBV12-3 or TRBV12-4 with TRBJ1-1; TRBD1 matches 7 bases. V dropped 6 bases and J dropped 1; count of bases not matched to a gene: 2. The CDR3 spans 13 residues. The CDR3 DNA is TGTGCCAGCAGCCAGGGGGGGAACACTGAAGCTTTCTTT. It codes for CASSQGGNTEAFF.

In this sample, this clone turned up a few times. The genes are TRBV24-1 and TRBJ1-5; 7 nucleotides line up with TRBD1. The germline V gene encodes CDR1 KGHDR and CDR2 SFDVKD. The CDR3 spans 13 residues. Germline trimming cut 9 bases from V and 3 bases from J; bases unmatched to any gene: 4. This CDR3 is CATGDRDNQPQHF. DNA of the CDR3: TGTGCCACCGGAGACAGGGACAATCAGCCCCAGCATTTT.

For this clone: Other DNA variants within this sample encode the same CDR3. The chain is built from TRBV5-1 and TRBJ2-7; D is possibly TRBD1 (5 bases). Trimming shortened V by 0 bases and J by 5 bases, and 12 bases separated the two germline ends. This CDR3 has 14 amino acids. In germline, CDR1 is SGHRS, CDR2 YFSETQ. The CDR3 spells CASSLVAAGHEQYF. The CDR3 bases are TGCGCCAGCAGCTTGGTGGCTGCAGGGCACGAGCAGTACTTC.

This clone was observed a single time. CDR3: CASSQDNWPGAREAFF. The CDR3 DNA follows: TGTGCCAGCAGCCAAGATAATTGGCCAGGGGCCAGGGAGGCTTTCTTT. The chain combines TRBV3-1 (or the pseudogene TRBV3-2) with TRBJ1-1, with a tentative D call TRBD1 (6 bases). V was trimmed by 0 bases and J by 11 bases, leaving 22 bases between them. Per the germline V gene, CDR1 is LGHDT and CDR2 is YNNKEL (reference sequence). The length of the CDR3 is 16 residues.

The rearrangement uses TRBV5-1 and TRBJ1-4; D remains unclear. This CDR3 region has 15 residues. Trimming removed 0 bases at V and 10 bases at J, with 16 bases between. CDR1 is SGHRS and CDR2 is YFSETQ in the germline V gene. The CDR3 is CASSLVEEGPPKLFF. The CDR3 region has the DNA TGCGCCAGCAGCTTGGTGGAGGAGGGCCCTCCAAAACTGTTTTTT.

This chain connects TRBV3-1 (or the pseudogene TRBV3-2) to TRBJ1-1, with unresolved D. This CDR3 region has 15 residues. Germline V CDR1 and CDR2: LGHDT, YNNKEL (reference sequence). The V end was cut by 0 bases, the J end by 4 bases, with 12 bases between. CDR3: CASSQDPIGGTEAFF. The CDR3 DNA sequence: TGTGCCAGCAGCCAAGACCCTATTGGCGGCACTGAAGCTTTCTTT.

This sequence joins TRBV3-1 (or the pseudogene TRBV3-2) and TRBJ1-6; no reliable D call. Germline CDR1 and CDR2: LGHDT and YNNKEL (reference sequence). V dropped 1 base and J dropped 0 bases, with 4 bases sitting between them. The CDR3 extends over 15 amino acids. The CDR3: CASSQGSSYNSPLHF. CDR3 sequence (DNA): TGTGCCAGCAGCCAAGGGAGCTCCTATAATTCACCCCTCCACTTT.

V usage is TRBV11-2 and J usage is TRBJ2-5; TRBD1 is a possible D gene (6 bases). In germline, CDR1 is SGHAT, CDR2 FQNNGV. The germline V and J ends were trimmed by 4 bases and 2 bases, with 11 bases remaining between them. This CDR3 region has 14 residues. For the CDR3, the DNA is TGTGCCAGCAGCTCCAACAGGGTACAAGAGACCCAGTACTTC. Its protein is CASSSNRVQETQYF.

The chain combines TRBV9 with TRBJ2-7; TRBD2 agrees at 7 bases. From germline, CDR1 is SGDLS and CDR2 YYNGEE. The CDR3 consists of 16 residues. The junction had 14 bases not matched to a gene; V was cut back by 4 bases and J by 4 bases. CDR3: CASSPPSGGGLYEQYF. In DNA, the CDR3 is TGTGCCAGCAGCCCCCCTTCCGGCGGGGGACTTTACGAGCAGTACTTC.

V is TRBV6-5 and J is TRBJ2-5, with D possibly being TRBD2 (6 bases). Germline V CDR1 and CDR2: MNHEY, SVGAGI. The V gene lost 6 bases and the J gene lost 3 bases, with 14 bases spanning the gap. The CDR3 extends over 14 amino acids. The CDR3 spells CASSPGWGEETQYF. CDR3 sequence (DNA): TGTGCCAGCAGCCCCGGATGGGGGGAAGAGACCCAGTACTTC.